The rows below give T cell receptor beta chains drawn from one sample of a study of T cell responses to AZD1222 COVID-19 vaccine. Only in-frame clones appear in the TCRdb table, and some are missing; sequencing was by immunoSEQ multiplex PCR. This repertoire includes over 140,000 clones. Sequencing used peripheral blood. Source of these receptors: an adult in good health. CDR3s include the opening cysteine and the closing phenylalanine or tryptophan. The D gene is left open where the match is weak.

J | V | D | DNA | CDR3
TRBJ2-2 | TRBV19 | . | TGTGCCAGTAGTCCGGACTTCGGCGGGGAGCTGTTTTTT | CASSPDFGGELFF
TRBJ2-7 | TRBV28 | . | TGTGCCAGCAGTTTGGTTGACGAGCAGTACTTC | CASSLVDEQYF
TRBJ2-1 | TRBV28 | . | TGTGCCAGCAGGCACCCGGGGAGTCCGAGCGGGCATGAGCAGTTCTTC | CASRHPGSPSGHEQFF
TRBJ1-1 | TRBV5-6 | TRBD1 | TGTGCCAGCAGTGACGGGACAGGGAGGTTCAACACTGAAGCTTTCTTT | CASSDGTGRFNTEAFF
TRBJ2-2 | TRBV29-1 | . | TGCAGCGTTGCCAGAGGAACCGGGGAGCTGTTTTTT | CSVARGTGELFF
TRBJ1-1 | TRBV29-1 | TRBD1 | TGCAGCGCCCGCCCGGACAGGGCGAACACTGAAGCTTTCTTT | CSARPDRANTEAFF
TRBJ1-2 | TRBV2 | TRBD1 | TGTGCCAGCAGCCCGCGGGAGGGGGCTCTTGGCTACACCTTC | CASSPREGALGYTF
TRBJ2-3 | TRBV20-1 | . | TGCAGTGCCTCCCCCCCAGATACGCAGTATTTT | CSASPPDTQYF
TRBJ1-1 | TRBV3-1/TRBV3-2 | TRBD1 | TGTGCCAGCAGCTTCAGGACAGGGCGGAACGCTGAAGCTTTCTTT | CASSFRTGRNAEAFF
TRBJ2-7 | TRBV6-5 | TRBD1 | TGTGCCAGCGGACCGGGACAGGGGCGCGAGCAGTACTTC | CASGPGQGREQYF
TRBJ1-1 | TRBV6-5 | . | TGTGCCATTCGACGGACGGTGAACACTGAAGCTTTCTTT | CAIRRTVNTEAFF
TRBJ2-7 | TRBV5-1 | TRBD1 | TGCGCCAGCAGCCCGGGACAGCCTAACTCCTACGAGCAGTACTTC | CASSPGQPNSYEQYF
TRBJ2-1 | TRBV28 | . | TGTGCCAGCAGTCCGCCAGCGGGCTCCTACAATGAGCAGTTCTTC | CASSPPAGSYNEQFF
TRBJ2-1 | TRBV29-1 | . | TGCAGCGTTGAATCGGACACCGGGGAGTTCTTC | CSVESDTGEFF
TRBJ2-5 | TRBV24-1 | . | TGTGCCACCGCGGACAACTTACAAGAGACCCAGTACTTC | CATADNLQETQYF
TRBJ1-1 | TRBV9 | . | TGTGCCAGCAGCGTAGGGGGGGGCGCGAACGTCGGCACTGAAGCTTTCTTT | CASSVGGGANVGTEAFF
TRBJ1-5 | TRBV7-9 | TRBD1 | TGTGCCAGCAGCCCGGACAGGGGCAATCAGCCCCAGCATTTT | CASSPDRGNQPQHF
TRBJ1-2 | TRBV4-1 | TRBD1 | TGCGCCAGCAGCCCGACAGGGGGGGATCTCTATGGCTACACCTTC | CASSPTGGDLYGYTF
TRBJ2-1 | TRBV4-3 | . | TGCGCCAGCAGCCAAGTTTCGACCGATTCCAACAATGAGCAGTTCTTC | CASSQVSTDSNNEQFF
TRBJ1-4 | TRBV5-1 | . | TGCGCCAGCCGATCGGGTGCAACTAATGAAAAACTGTTTTTT | CASRSGATNEKLFF
TRBJ2-5 | TRBV15 | TRBD2 | TGTGCCACCAGCAGGTGGACTAGCGGGGAGACCCAGTACTTC | CATSRWTSGETQYF
TRBJ2-5 | TRBV7-8 | . | TGTGCCAGCAGCCCGACCGGACCGGAGACCCAGTACTTC | CASSPTGPETQYF
TRBJ2-5 | TRBV4-1 | . | TGCGCCAGCAGCCAAGCTGGGGGGTTAGACAAAGAGACCCAGTACTTC | CASSQAGGLDKETQYF
TRBJ1-3 | TRBV2 | . | TGTGCCAGCAGTCCCGAAGAGGGGACGAGGTCTGGAAACACCATATATTTT | CASSPEEGTRSGNTIYF
TRBJ1-1 | TRBV10-2 | . | TGCGCCAGCAGTGAGGGTGGGTTTTTGTCTCGCACTGAAGCTTTCTTT | CASSEGGFLSRTEAFF
TRBJ1-3 | TRBV6-6 | . | TGTGCCAGCAGTTACCAGCCGAGCTCTGGAAACACCATATATTTT | CASSYQPSSGNTIYF
TRBJ1-2 | TRBV4-1 | . | TGCGCCAGCAGCCCGGAGTCGGGGCTCCTTAAATTTAACTATGGCTACACCTTC | CASSPESGLLKFNYGYTF
TRBJ1-2 | TRBV5-1 | . | TGCGCCAGCAGCTTGGGTCCAGTCTATGGCTACACCTTC | CASSLGPVYGYTF
TRBJ1-2 | TRBV14 | . | TGTGCCAGCAGCCAGCAGGGCAGCTATTATGGCTACACCTTC | CASSQQGSYYGYTF
TRBJ1-6 | TRBV24-1 | . | TGTGCCACCAGTGATTCAGCGCAGGGCCAGCACGGTTCACCCCTCCACTTT | CATSDSAQGQHGSPLHF
TRBJ1-1 | TRBV1 | . | TGCACCAGCAGCCCAAAACGCCGTCTTGACTGCACTGAAGCTTTCTTT | CTSSPKRRLDCTEAFF
TRBJ1-6 | TRBV6-5 | . | TGTGCCAGCAGTTACTACCCAGATAATTCACCCCTCCACTTT | CASSYYPDNSPLHF
TRBJ2-7 | TRBV11-2 | . | TGTGCCAGCAGCCCCCTCCGACGTGTAGGGGCCTACGAGCAGTACTTC | CASSPLRRVGAYEQYF
TRBJ2-7 | TRBV7-9 | . | TGTGCCAGCAGCTTAGGACGCGAGCAGTACTTC | CASSLGREQYF
TRBJ2-1 | TRBV7-7 | TRBD1 | TGTGCCAGCAGCTTAGTGGGACAGGGGGGGGATGAGCAGTTCTTC | CASSLVGQGGDEQFF
TRBJ1-2 | TRBV2 | . | TGTGCCAGCATGGGGGGAGGTGTCTATGGCTACACCTTC | CASMGGGVYGYTF
TRBJ1-6 | TRBV9 | TRBD1 | TGTGCCAGCAGCGTTTCCGGGACAGCTTCCTATAATTCACCCCTCCACTTT | CASSVSGTASYNSPLHF
TRBJ2-7 | TRBV12-3/TRBV12-4 | . | TGTGCCAGCAGCACGGACAGTCTCAAGCAGTACTTC | CASSTDSLKQYF
TRBJ1-1 | TRBV10-3 | . | TGTGCCATCGGGGGGGCAGGAGGACGTGAAGCTTTCTTT | CAIGGAGGREAFF
TRBJ2-1 | TRBV15 | . | TGTGCCACCAGCAGAGATTTTCTCTCTTCCAACTACAATGAGCAGTTCTTC | CATSRDFLSSNYNEQFF
TRBJ1-2 | TRBV30 | TRBD1 | TGTGCCTGGAGTGTACTCGGACAGGGGGCTGTTGGCTACACCTTC | CAWSVLGQGAVGYTF
TRBJ2-7 | TRBV3-1/TRBV3-2 | TRBD2 | TGTGCCAGCAGCCAAGCTCGTGCTAGCGGTAAGAACGAGCAGTACTTC | CASSQARASGKNEQYF
TRBJ1-1 | TRBV18 | . | TGTGCCAGCTCACCACAACAGGGAGCGGGGGGGGAAGCTTTCTTT | CASSPQQGAGGEAFF
TRBJ1-6 | TRBV7-2 | . | TGTGCCAGCAGAGGGGACCAGGGTTCACCCCTCCACTTT | CASRGDQGSPLHF
TRBJ2-2 | TRBV6-2/TRBV6-3 | TRBD2 | TGTGCCAGCAGCCCCCTAGGACTAGACGTCACCGGGGAGCTGTTTTTT | CASSPLGLDVTGELFF
TRBJ2-5 | TRBV7-9 | TRBD2 | TGTGCCAGCAGCCAGGGGCTGACACTAGCGGGGCAAGAGACCCAGTACTTC | CASSQGLTLAGQETQYF
TRBJ2-3 | TRBV7-8 | . | TGTGCCAGCAGGAAGAGGGATACAGATACGCAGTATTTT | CASRKRDTDTQYF